This TCR beta chain was sequenced for a study of OX40 agonist ivuxolimab in advanced cancers. Trimming removed 6 bases at V and 4 bases at J, with 18 bases between. Germline CDR1 reads SGHTA; CDR2 reads FQGNSA. CDR3 length equals 15 residues. The repertoire was sequenced with immunoSEQ multiplex PCR; TCRdb's copy has only in-frame clones and lacks some. The profile shows some 70,000 clones, 80% of them singletons. The input for sequencing was CD4+ or CD8+ T cells sorted from blood, taken in a trial of the OX40 agonist ivuxolimab. The receptor's source is an adult with an advanced solid tumor such as melanoma, head and neck, liver or kidney cancer. The V gene is TRBV7-2, the J gene TRBJ1-2, with D possibly TRBD1 on 6 matching bases. DNA for the CDR3: TGTGCCAGCAGTCTAGCGTTGAGGGGGGGCTATGGCTACACCTTC. Translated: CASSLALRGGYGYTF.